This T cell receptor (beta chain) was sequenced during a study of blood T cells in healthy people across ages. Per the germline V gene, CDR1 is SGHRS and CDR2 is YFSETQ. Trimming took 3 bases from V and 1 from J, leaving 10 bases between them. The CDR3 spans 14 residues. A second PCR of roughly 7 to 11 cycles used a sample-barcoded 5' primer and a J-beta primer mix. Every cDNA molecule carried a tag from a template-switch adaptor bearing 12 random nucleotides. The study obtained at least 3 million CDR3-containing paired-end reads from every sample. TCRdb itself ran the 5' RACE reads through MiXCR, one entry per CDR3 protein. The sample carries fewer than 1.5 million distinct CDR3 sequences, about 43% recorded once.

The source is a woman aged 18 to 35 in good health. Sample: blood. The chain employs TRBV5-1 and TRBJ1-1; D is unclear. The CDR3 DNA reads as TGCGCCAGCAGCTCTGCGGACGGGAACACTGAAGCTTTCTTT. It is translated as CASSSADGNTEAFF.